Listed here is a single T cell receptor (beta chain). This CDR3 contains 15 residues. The V gene's germline CDR1 is DFQATT and CDR2 SNEGSKA (reference sequence). After removal of 2 bases from V and 7 bases from J, the junction contained 12 bases not matched to a gene. The data stem from a study of identical twins. TCRdb itself ran the 5' RACE reads through MiXCR, one entry per CDR3 protein. Here the sample spans roughly 540,000 distinct CDR3 sequences, about 20% being singletons. In addition, the sample was reused for a study of T cells expressing NK-cell markers. That study adds: Seropositivity for HCMV was found in seven of the eight sequenced donors, with one seronegative.

The V gene is TRBV20-1, the J gene TRBJ1-2; 8 bases align to TRBD1. Input material: CD4+ T cells sorted from blood. The clonotype originates from a woman aged 18 to 35 in good health. This chain's CDR3 is CSARSRTGGGGGYTF. The CDR3 nucleotides read TGCAGTGCTAGATCTAGAACAGGGGGAGGAGGTGGCTACACCTTC.